This TCR beta chain was recorded in a study of shared clonotypes between healthy human individuals. Turning to this clone: No antigen is known for it.

General study points: Larger estimated richness was generally recorded for naive subsets relative to memory subsets.

The assay ran at deep level. The input for sorted-subset replicate PCRs was about 200 ng DNA, around 30,000 T cell genomes. TCRdb's copy holds only in-frame clones and misses some; the assay was immunoSEQ multiplex PCR. Of around 2.5 million clones listed, 80% to 95% were seen once; the top ten hold approximately 0.37%. The sample was naive CD4+ T cells from PBMCs. Documented subset: CD45RA+ positively selected. The TCR sequence derives from a young man in good health. Some clones in this sample may be carry-over from other donors' samples.

DNA for the CDR3: TGTGCCAGTAGTATAGATTCCGGCTTGAACACTGAAGCTTTCTTT. Residues: CASSIDSGLNTEAFF. The chain has TRBV19 and TRBJ1-1; D unclear. V dropped 0 bases and J dropped 0 bases, with 8 bases sitting between them. Per germline, CDR1 LNHDA and CDR2 SQIVND (reference sequence). The CDR3 is 15 residues long.